This is a list of T cell receptor beta chains from one sample in a study of T cell responses to AZD1222 COVID-19 vaccine. Here immunoSEQ multiplex PCR was the method, and the copy in TCRdb shows in-frame clones only, minus some. The sample consists of 100,000 to 150,000 clones, roughly 93% of them appearing once. Here the sequenced sample was peripheral blood, taken on day 0 of AZD1222 vaccination. These receptors were obtained from an adult in good health. CDR3s include the opening cysteine and the closing phenylalanine or tryptophan. The order of the fields is D gene, V gene, J gene, CDR3 protein. A D gene is named only where the DNA matches it firmly.

-	TRBV27	TRBJ1-1	CASSLKGWTEAFF
-	TRBV7-2	TRBJ1-4	CASRVGVGGNEKLFF
-	TRBV7-9	TRBJ2-3	CASSFPSRDLTDTQYF
-	TRBV6-5	TRBJ1-4	CASSYSSGSNEKLFF
-	TRBV10-3	TRBJ2-1	CAISESLVSHNEQFF
-	TRBV28	TRBJ2-7	CASSAVSGEQYF
-	TRBV21-1	TRBJ1-6	CATSHRAKGGNSPLHF
-	TRBV30	TRBJ1-1	CAWSAHRGTEAFF
-	TRBV7-9	TRBJ2-7	CASSHRTDPEQYF
-	TRBV2	TRBJ2-5	CASSEVTGETQYF
TRBD1	TRBV7-7	TRBJ2-2	CASSRGTGSGNTGELFF
TRBD1	TRBV30	TRBJ1-1	CAWRGDRWTEAFF
TRBD1	TRBV19	TRBJ1-3	CASSDRGRTASGNTIYF
-	TRBV2	TRBJ2-7	CASSNGPYEQYF
TRBD1	TRBV18	TRBJ2-7	CASSPQGAIFNEQYF
TRBD2	TRBV28	TRBJ2-3	CASTAPRGTQYF
-	TRBV7-9	TRBJ1-4	CASSLGQLGEKLFF
TRBD1	TRBV30	TRBJ1-1	CAWTGTVSEAFF
-	TRBV3-1/TRBV3-2	TRBJ1-1	CASSQGPTEAFF
-	TRBV7-9	TRBJ2-5	CASSLSGRKETQYF
TRBD2	TRBV7-2	TRBJ2-7	CASSPYGGGREYEQYF
-	TRBV30	TRBJ2-7	CAWFGSGYEQYF
-	TRBV7-9	TRBJ1-4	CASSSSNRVEKLFF
TRBD2	TRBV6-5	TRBJ2-7	CASSYKTSGNYEQYF
TRBD2	TRBV3-1/TRBV3-2	TRBJ2-3	CASSQDPGSGSRTDTQYF
-	TRBV7-2	TRBJ2-7	CASSLGGIDYEQYF
-	TRBV30	TRBJ1-6	CAWSVGLESPLHF
TRBD1	TRBV14	TRBJ1-6	CASSSGQGVNSPLHF
-	TRBV30	TRBJ1-5	CASKLFTRQAADQPQHF
-	TRBV6-1	TRBJ2-3	CASSEGRGGPDTQYF
TRBD2	TRBV5-1	TRBJ2-1	CASSLYPRTSGYNEQFF
-	TRBV19	TRBJ1-1	CASSPSPGYTEAFF
-	TRBV27	TRBJ1-1	CASRSGANTEAFF
TRBD1	TRBV10-3	TRBJ2-7	CAISGTGNDEQYF
TRBD2	TRBV7-8	TRBJ2-1	CASSLVGASGTHEQFF
-	TRBV5-1	TRBJ1-1	CASSSNTEAFF
-	TRBV6-5	TRBJ2-2	CASSYSRATGELFF
-	TRBV6-5	TRBJ2-1	CASRERGSSYNEQFF
-	TRBV3-1/TRBV3-2	TRBJ1-2	CASSQGLNYGYTF
-	TRBV19	TRBJ1-1	CASSTRTEAFF
TRBD2	TRBV4-1	TRBJ2-1	CASSQPFSGRGNEQFF
-	TRBV9	TRBJ1-2	CASSVTEGNFPNYGYTF
TRBD1	TRBV27	TRBJ1-5	CASQTGTNQPQHF
-	TRBV10-3	TRBJ1-4	CAISESAHGSAKEVGLFF
-	TRBV2	TRBJ2-7	CASSERVGGPYEQYF
TRBD2	TRBV6-2/TRBV6-3	TRBJ2-7	CASSYGRGAGGPTYEQYF
-	TRBV7-6	TRBJ2-1	CASSLVAGQDNNEQFF
-	TRBV25-1	TRBJ1-4	CASSDGGRLGEKLFF
-	TRBV14	TRBJ1-6	CASSPHNSPLHF
TRBD1	TRBV6-5	TRBJ1-4	CASSQGQGGSEKLFF
-	TRBV27	TRBJ1-1	CASRWAAGNTEAFF
-	TRBV4-2	TRBJ1-4	CASSKAMALTNEKLFF